These 4 T cell receptor beta chains originate from one sample sequenced in a study of blood T cell repertoires in COVID-19. Produced via immunoSEQ multiplex PCR; TCRdb's table is partial and in-frame only. The table includes around 270,000 clones, roughly 84% detected once. Material for sequencing was peripheral blood. These receptor sequences come from a person in their 70s with COVID-19, enrolled during active disease.

This chain joins TRBV2 and TRBJ2-3, with 7 bases aligning to TRBD2. The germline V gene has CDR1 SNHLY and CDR2 FYNNEI. With 7 bases clipped from V and 6 bases from J, the junction kept 4 bases outside the gene matches. CDR3 length: 12 amino acids. CDR3 residues: CASTGLVDTQYF. CDR3 sequence (DNA): TGTGCCAGCACCGGACTAGTGGATACGCAGTATTTT.

J is TRBJ2-5 and V is TRBV24-1; perhaps TRBD1 as D (5 bases). The V gene's germline CDR1 is KGHDR and CDR2 SFDVKD. CDR3 length: 16 residues. Deletions cut 4 bases from V and 5 bases from J, with 19 bases between. This CDR3 is CATSDPADRVYETQYF. CDR3 in DNA: TGTGCCACCAGTGACCCAGCCGACAGAGTTTATGAGACCCAGTACTTC.

This sequence joins TRBV7-8 and TRBJ1-3; no clear D. The germline V gene encodes CDR1 SGHVS and CDR2 FQNEAQ. This CDR3 contains 16 residues. Between the trimmed V and J ends, which lost 1 base and 1 base, there was a span of 11 bases. The CDR3 is CASSLVTGSSGNTIYF. The CDR3 nucleotides are TGTGCCAGCAGCTTAGTGACGGGATCTTCTGGAAACACCATATATTTT.

The chain has TRBV28 and TRBJ1-5; 7 bases are shared with TRBD1. V was pared by 5 bases and J by 3 bases, with 13 bases of the junction left unmatched. Per the germline V gene, CDR1 is MDHEN and CDR2 is SYDVKM. CDR3 length equals 17 residues. CDR3 in amino acids: CASSRPTGVKINQPQHF. CDR3 nucleotide sequence: TGTGCCAGCAGTCGCCCAACAGGGGTTAAGATCAATCAGCCCCAGCATTTT.